This TCR beta chain is from a study of blood T cells in healthy people across ages. A second PCR of roughly 7 to 11 cycles used a sample-barcoded 5' primer and a J-beta primer mix. Every cDNA molecule carried a tag from a template-switch adaptor bearing 12 random nucleotides. TCRdb reanalysed the 5' RACE reads using MiXCR and keeps one entry per CDR3 protein. The sample contains about 1.4 million distinct CDR3 sequences, approximately 60% of which appear only once. The CDR3 is made up of 13 amino acids. CDR1 and CDR2 (germline): MNHEY, SVGAGI. This chain connects TRBV6-5 to TRBJ2-5, with no clear D. The better agreement between TRBJ2-7 and the DNA end casts doubt on the J call. The sample comprised blood. This sequence was found in a man aged 18-30 years in good health. The CDR3 protein is CASSYFQDTEQYF. Written as DNA, the CDR3 is TGTGCCAGCAGTTACTTCCAGGATACCGAGCAGTACTTC.